This paragraph covers one T cell receptor (beta chain) sequence. What antigen it recognizes has not been identified. Base quality data are lacking; no much larger clone is found one base away. Distinct nucleotide sequences in the sample also encode this CDR3. After around eleven days of culture, CD4+ T cells were isolated with the EasySep CD4+ T cell isolation kit. Two doses of either the BNT162b2 or the mRNA-1273 mRNA SARS-CoV-2 vaccine were administered to participants. The absence of prior SARS-CoV-2 infection in healthy vaccine recipients was confirmed by negative nucleocapsid antibodies before and after vaccination. On days 3 and 7, half of the culture medium was replaced with fresh IL-2-containing medium. Each peptide stimulation condition was cultured in triplicate wells unless otherwise noted. Using Ficoll-Paque Plus gradient centrifugation, PBMC were separated from whole blood and then either used fresh or cryopreserved at -140C. The QIAamp micro DNA kit was used to extract genomic DNA from the cultured CD4+ T cells.

Libraries were made using the immunoSEQ multiplex PCR assay. DNA from the cultured, isolated CD4+ T cells was subjected to TCR beta CDR3 sequencing. In the original analysis: Non-productive TCR sequences were removed and reads were trimmed to the CDR3 region, keeping CDR3s of at least 7 amino acids. The MANAFEST web app was used to pick out antigen-specific clonotypes by comparing their expansion in peptide wells with that in reference cultures. To be called positive, a clone needed expansion at FDR<0.05 compared with the reference and with all other wells, an odds ratio greater than 5, and a frequency greater than 0.1% in two replicate wells. Clonotypes significantly expanded in SARS-CoV-2 spike wells and in at least one common cold coronavirus spike condition were defined as cross-reactive. Using the stringdist R package, CDR3 similarity was measured by Levenshtein distance, and unrooted trees were constructed with ape in R 3.6.1. TCRdb holds this immuneACCESS table with in-frame rearrangements only. Some clones are missing; in checked studies, unresolved V genes explain under half, and the rest has no known cause. The D gene and trimming were derived from the DNA, and the V and J assignments and clone size from that table. The sample table lists 30,000 to 35,000 clones, roughly 81% of them with a count of one. The ten most abundant clones make up about 15% of the sample.

This sample was included in a study of vaccination effects on CD4 cells after COVID-19 (dated 2022 in TCRdb). Background for the entire study: The ViraFEST assay stimulated PBMC with viral peptide pools and then used TCR sequencing to identify antigen-specific CD4+ T cell clonotypes by expansion. Post-vaccine samples across the study were collected a median of 72 days after the second dose, with a range of 14 to 241. Some 1.9 million PBMC per well were cultured with around 9.8 ug/ml peptides in IMDM containing around 5% human AB serum, around 9.7 IU/ml IL-2 and gentamicin. In both COVID-19 convalescent patients and infection-naive vaccine recipients, the study compared SARS-CoV-2 spike-specific CD4+ TCR repertoires from before mRNA vaccination with those from after it. The full study included roughly 11 COVID-19 convalescent patients and several SARS-CoV-2-naive healthy vaccine recipients. Cultures from other donors in the study were sequenced with the Oncomine TCR Beta short-read assay on an Illumina iSeq 100. Here is what the overall study found, with its caveats: Only a small number of convalescent patients were included, and no early post-infection timepoints were available, which limited the study. Among healthy vaccine recipients, nearly all vaccine-induced clones were SARS-CoV-2 mono-reactive, and just 1 of 255 was cross-reactive with common cold coronaviruses. Clones induced by infection and clones induced by vaccination both contracted markedly at late timepoints after vaccination, which fits with T cell responses waning over time.

The specimen comprised CD4+ T cells from PBMCs cultured without peptide, sampled after COVID-19 vaccination. The TCR comes from a human donor who received a COVID-19 vaccine.

The CDR3 corresponds to CASSFRVSYEQYF. The nucleotide sequence reads as follows: TGTGCCAGCAGTTTTCGGGTCTCCTACGAGCAGTACTTC. This sequence uses TRBV28 and TRBJ2-7; a confident D gene designation cannot be given. The CDR3 holds 13 amino acids from the cysteine to the phenylalanine. The retained sequence is limited to the CDR3, 39 bases, with the frame set at the first base. CDR1 and CDR2 are drawn from the germline V gene: MDHEN, SYDVKM. V is reduced by 3 bases and J by 0 bases, leaving a spacing of 6 bases between them.